The T cell receptor (beta chain) described here comes from a study of blood T cell repertoires in COVID-19. Study-wide background: The United States, Italy and Spain supplied acute and convalescent COVID-19 samples. Nucleic acid was either cDNA or gDNA, and it came from T cells, B-cell-depleted T cells, or PBMCs.

Repertoires were generated with immunoSEQ multiplex PCR, while TCRdb's copy carries only in-frame clones and drops some. The data hold some 270,000 clones, with 86% observed a single time. V gave up 2 bases and J gave up 6 bases, with 10 bases separating them. CDR3 size: 14 residues. Germline V gives CDR1 SEHNR, CDR2 FQNEAQ (reference sequence). The Seattle patients, enrolled during active infection, were followed longitudinally. Sequenced input: peripheral blood. This receptor was identified in a woman of 80 years or more with COVID-19, enrolled during active disease. This chain joins TRBV7-9 and TRBJ1-4; tentatively, D is TRBD1 (5 bases). The chain's CDR3 is CASSLFREDEKLFF. DNA of the CDR3: TGTGCCAGCAGCTTATTCAGGGAAGATGAAAAACTGTTTTTT.